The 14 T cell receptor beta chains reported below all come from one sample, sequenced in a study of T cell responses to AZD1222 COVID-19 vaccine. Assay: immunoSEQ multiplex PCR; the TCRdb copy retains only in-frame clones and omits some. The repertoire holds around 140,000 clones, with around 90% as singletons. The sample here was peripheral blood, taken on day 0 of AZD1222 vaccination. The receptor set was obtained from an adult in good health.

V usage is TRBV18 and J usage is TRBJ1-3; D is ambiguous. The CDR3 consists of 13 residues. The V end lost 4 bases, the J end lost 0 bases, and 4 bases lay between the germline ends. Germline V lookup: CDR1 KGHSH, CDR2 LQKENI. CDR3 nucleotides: TGTGCCAGCTCACTTAGCTCTGGAAACACCATATATTTT. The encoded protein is CASSLSSGNTIYF.

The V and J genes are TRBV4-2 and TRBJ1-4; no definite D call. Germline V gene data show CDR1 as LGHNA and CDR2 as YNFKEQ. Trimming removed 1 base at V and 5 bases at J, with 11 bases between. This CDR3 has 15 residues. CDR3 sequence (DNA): TGTGCCAGCAGCCAAGCGCCCCCCAGAAATGAAAAACTGTTTTTT. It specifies CASSQAPPRNEKLFF.

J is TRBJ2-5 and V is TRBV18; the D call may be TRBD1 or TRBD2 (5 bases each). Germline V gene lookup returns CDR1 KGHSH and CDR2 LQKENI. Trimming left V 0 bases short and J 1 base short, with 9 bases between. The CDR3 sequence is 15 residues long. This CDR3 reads CASSPPGTGQETQYF. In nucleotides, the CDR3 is TGTGCCAGCTCACCACCGGGGACGGGCCAAGAGACCCAGTACTTC.

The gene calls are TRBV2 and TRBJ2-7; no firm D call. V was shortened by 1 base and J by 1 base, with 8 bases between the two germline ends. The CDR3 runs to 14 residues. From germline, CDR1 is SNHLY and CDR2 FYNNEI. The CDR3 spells CASSEEVQSYEQYF. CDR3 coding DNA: TGTGCCAGCAGTGAAGAAGTACAGTCCTACGAGCAGTACTTC.

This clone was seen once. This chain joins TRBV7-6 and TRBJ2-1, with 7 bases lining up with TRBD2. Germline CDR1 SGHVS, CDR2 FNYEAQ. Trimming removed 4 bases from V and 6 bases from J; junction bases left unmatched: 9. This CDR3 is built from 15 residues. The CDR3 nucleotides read TGTGCCAGCAGCTCATCTCGGACGGGAGGCAATGAGCAGTTCTTC. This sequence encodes CASSSSRTGGNEQFF.

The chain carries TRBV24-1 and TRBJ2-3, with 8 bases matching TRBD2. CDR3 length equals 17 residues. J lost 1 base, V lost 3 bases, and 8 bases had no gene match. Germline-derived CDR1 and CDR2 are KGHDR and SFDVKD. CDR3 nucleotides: TGTGCCACCAGTGATAGGCTAGCGGGTTTGGGCACAGATACGCAGTATTTT. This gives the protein CATSDRLAGLGTDTQYF.

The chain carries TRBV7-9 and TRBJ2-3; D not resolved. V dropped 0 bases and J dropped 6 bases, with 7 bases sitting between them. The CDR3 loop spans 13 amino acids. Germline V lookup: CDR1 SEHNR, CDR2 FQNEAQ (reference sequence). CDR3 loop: CASSLAPEDTQYF. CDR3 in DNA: TGTGCCAGCAGCTTAGCCCCTGAGGATACGCAGTATTTT. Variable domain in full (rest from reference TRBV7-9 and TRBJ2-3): DTGVSQNPRHKITKRGQNVTFRCDPISEHNRLYWYRQTLGQGPEFLTYFQNEAQLEKSRLLSDRFSAERPKGSFSTLEIQRTEQGDSAMYLCASSLAPEDTQYFGPGTRLTVL.

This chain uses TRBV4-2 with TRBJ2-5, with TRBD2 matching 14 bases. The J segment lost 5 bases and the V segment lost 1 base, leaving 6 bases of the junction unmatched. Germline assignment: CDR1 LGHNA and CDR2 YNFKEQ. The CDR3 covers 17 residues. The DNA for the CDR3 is TGTGCCAGCAGCCAAGCTAGACTAGCGGGGGGGCCTGAGACCCAGTACTTC. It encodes CASSQARLAGGPETQYF.

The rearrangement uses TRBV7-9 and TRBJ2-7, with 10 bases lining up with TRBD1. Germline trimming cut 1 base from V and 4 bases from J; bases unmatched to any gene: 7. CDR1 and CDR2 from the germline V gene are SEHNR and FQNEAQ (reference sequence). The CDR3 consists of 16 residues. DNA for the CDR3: TGTGCCAGCAGCTTAGGCTCGAGGACAGGGGGGTACGAGCAGTACTTC. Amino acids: CASSLGSRTGGYEQYF.

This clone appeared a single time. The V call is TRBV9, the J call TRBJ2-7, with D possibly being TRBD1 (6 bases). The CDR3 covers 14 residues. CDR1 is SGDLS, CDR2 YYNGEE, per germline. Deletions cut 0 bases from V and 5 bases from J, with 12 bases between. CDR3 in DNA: TGTGCCAGCAGCGTAGGGCAGGGGTGGGACGAGCAGTACTTC. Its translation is CASSVGQGWDEQYF. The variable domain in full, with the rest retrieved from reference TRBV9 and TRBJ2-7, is DSGVTQTPKHLITATGQRVTLRCSPRSGDLSVYWYQQSLDQGLQFLIQYYNGEERAKGNILERFSAQQFPDLHSELNLSSLELGDSALYFCASSVGQGWDEQYFGPGTRLTVT.

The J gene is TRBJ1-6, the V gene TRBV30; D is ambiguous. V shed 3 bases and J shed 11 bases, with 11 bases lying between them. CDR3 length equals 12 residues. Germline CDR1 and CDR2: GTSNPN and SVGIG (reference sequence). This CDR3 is CAWRGARAPLHF. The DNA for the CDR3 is TGTGCCTGGAGGGGAGCCCGGGCACCCCTCCACTTT.

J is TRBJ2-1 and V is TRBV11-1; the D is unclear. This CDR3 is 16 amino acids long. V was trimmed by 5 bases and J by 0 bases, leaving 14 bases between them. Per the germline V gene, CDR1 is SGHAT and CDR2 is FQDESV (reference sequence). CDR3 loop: CASSSFDSSSYNEQFF. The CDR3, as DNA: TGTGCCAGCAGCAGCTTCGATTCGAGCTCCTACAATGAGCAGTTCTTC.

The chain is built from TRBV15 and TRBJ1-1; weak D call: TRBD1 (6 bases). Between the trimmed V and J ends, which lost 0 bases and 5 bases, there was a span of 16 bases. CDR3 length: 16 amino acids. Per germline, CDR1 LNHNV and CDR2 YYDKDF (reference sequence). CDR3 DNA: TGTGCCACCAGCAGAGATCTCCGGGGGCTGTGGACTGAAGCTTTCTTT. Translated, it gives CATSRDLRGLWTEAFF.

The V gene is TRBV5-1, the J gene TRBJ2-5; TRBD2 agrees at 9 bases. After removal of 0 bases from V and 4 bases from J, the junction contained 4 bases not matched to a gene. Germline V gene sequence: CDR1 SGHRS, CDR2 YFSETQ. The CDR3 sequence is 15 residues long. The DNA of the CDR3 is TGCGCCAGCAGCTTGGTAGCGGGAGTAACAGAGACCCAGTACTTC. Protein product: CASSLVAGVTETQYF.